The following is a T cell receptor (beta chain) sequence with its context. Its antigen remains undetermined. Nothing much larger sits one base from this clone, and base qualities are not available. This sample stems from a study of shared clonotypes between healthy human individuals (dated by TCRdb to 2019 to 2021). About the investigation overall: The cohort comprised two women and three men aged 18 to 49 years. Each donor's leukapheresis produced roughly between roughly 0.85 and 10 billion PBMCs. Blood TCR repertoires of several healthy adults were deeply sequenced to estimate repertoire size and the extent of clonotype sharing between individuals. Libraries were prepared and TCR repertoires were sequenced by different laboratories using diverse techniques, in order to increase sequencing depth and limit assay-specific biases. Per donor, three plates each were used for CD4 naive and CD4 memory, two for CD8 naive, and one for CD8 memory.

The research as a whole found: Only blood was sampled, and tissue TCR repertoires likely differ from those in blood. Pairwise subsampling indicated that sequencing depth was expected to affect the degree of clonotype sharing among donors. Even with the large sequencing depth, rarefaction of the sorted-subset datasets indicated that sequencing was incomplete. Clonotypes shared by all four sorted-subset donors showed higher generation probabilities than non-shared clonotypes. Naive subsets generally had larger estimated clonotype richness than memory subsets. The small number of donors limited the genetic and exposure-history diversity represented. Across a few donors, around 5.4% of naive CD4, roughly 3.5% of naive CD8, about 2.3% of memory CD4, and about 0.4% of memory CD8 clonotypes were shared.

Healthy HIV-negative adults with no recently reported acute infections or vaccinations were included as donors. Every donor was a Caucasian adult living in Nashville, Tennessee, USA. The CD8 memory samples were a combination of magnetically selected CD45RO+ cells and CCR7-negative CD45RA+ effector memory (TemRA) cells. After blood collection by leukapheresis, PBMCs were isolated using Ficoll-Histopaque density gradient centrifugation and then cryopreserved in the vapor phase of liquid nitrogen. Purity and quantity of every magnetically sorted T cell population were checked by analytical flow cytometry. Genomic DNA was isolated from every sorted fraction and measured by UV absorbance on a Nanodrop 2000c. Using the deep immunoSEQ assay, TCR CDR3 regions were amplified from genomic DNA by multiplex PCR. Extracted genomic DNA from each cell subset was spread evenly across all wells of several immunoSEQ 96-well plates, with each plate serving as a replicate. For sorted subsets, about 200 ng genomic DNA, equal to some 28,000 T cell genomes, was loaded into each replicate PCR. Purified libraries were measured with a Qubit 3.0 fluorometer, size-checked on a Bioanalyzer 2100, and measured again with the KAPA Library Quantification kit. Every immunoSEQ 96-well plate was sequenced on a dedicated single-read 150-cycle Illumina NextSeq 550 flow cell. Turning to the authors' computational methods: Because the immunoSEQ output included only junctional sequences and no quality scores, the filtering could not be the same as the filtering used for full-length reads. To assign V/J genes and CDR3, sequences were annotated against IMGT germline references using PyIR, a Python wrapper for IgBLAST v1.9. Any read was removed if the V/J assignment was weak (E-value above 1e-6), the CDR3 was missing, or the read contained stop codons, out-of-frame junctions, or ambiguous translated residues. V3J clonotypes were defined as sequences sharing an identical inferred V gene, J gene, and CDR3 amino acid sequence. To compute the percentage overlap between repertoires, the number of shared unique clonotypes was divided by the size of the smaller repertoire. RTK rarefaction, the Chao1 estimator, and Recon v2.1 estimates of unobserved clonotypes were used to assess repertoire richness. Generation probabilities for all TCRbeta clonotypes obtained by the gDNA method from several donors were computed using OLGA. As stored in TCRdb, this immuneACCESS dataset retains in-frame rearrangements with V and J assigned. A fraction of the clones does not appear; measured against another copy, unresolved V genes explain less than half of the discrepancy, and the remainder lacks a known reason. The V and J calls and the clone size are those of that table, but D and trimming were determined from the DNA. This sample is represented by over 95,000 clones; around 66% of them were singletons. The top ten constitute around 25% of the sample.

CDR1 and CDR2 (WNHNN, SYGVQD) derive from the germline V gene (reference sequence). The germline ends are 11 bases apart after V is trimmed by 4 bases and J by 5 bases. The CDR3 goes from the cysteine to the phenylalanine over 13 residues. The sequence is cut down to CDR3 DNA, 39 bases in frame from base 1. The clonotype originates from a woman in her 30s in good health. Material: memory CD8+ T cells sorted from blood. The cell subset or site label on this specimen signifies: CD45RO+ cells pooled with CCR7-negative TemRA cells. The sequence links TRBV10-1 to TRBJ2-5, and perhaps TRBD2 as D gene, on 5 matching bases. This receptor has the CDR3 CASSVTSGETQYF. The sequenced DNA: TGCGCCAGCAGTGTAACTTCGGGGGAGACCCAGTACTTC.